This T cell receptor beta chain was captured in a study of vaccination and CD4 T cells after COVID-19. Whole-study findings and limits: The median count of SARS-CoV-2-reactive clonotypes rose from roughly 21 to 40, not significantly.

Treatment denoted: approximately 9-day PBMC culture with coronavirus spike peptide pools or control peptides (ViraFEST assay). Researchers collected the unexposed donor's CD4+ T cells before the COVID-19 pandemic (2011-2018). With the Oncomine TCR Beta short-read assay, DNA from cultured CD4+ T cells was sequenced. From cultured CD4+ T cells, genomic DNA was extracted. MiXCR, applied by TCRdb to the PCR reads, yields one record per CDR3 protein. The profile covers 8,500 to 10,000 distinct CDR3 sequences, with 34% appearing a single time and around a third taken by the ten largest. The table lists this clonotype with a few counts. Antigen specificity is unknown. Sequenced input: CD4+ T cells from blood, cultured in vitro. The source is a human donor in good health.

This chain's CDR3 is CASSLQGSPYNEQFF. CDR3 sequence (DNA): TGTGCCAGCAGCCTACAGGGGTCCCCTTACAATGAGCAGTTCTTC. This chain connects TRBV7-3 to TRBJ2-1; 7 bases match TRBD1. This CDR3 is 15 amino acids long. CDR1 and CDR2 from the germline V gene are SGHTA and FQGTGA. J lost 4 bases, V lost 5 bases, and 8 bases had no gene match.